This TCR beta chain was sequenced for a study of cytomegalovirus exposure and HLA in healthy donors. This clone came up a few times. No antigen is known for it. Findings and limits, study-wide: In a later analysis, specific HLA alleles were associated with 15,000 to 20,000 TCR beta sequences at a 0.05 false discovery rate. Specific recognition of CMV antigens was confirmed in vitro for three chains (all CMV-associated). Across HLA loci, a later analysis found differing TCR association rates, with DRB1 most and HLA-C fewest.

Amplification used 60 Vbeta primers and 13 Jbeta primers. Repertoires were generated with immunoSEQ multiplex PCR, while TCRdb's copy carries only in-frame clones and drops some. This table holds fewer than 200,000 clones, roughly 79% found once. The sequence was obtained from a man younger than 40 in good health and CMV-seronegative. Material for sequencing was PBMCs.

Written as DNA, the CDR3 is TGTGCCAGCAGCTTGGTCCAGGGAAACACTGAAGCTTTCTTT. Encoded protein: CASSLVQGNTEAFF. This chain links TRBV5-4 with TRBJ1-1; tentative D call: TRBD1 (5 bases). Trimming stripped 0 bases from V and 2 bases from J, with 8 bases between. The CDR3 is 14 amino acids. In germline, CDR1 is SGHNT, CDR2 YYREEE (reference sequence).